These T cell receptor beta chains were read from a single sample in a study of blood T cell repertoires in COVID-19. Using immunoSEQ multiplex PCR, the repertoire was profiled, and TCRdb retains in-frame clones only, with some absent. This sample has 97,000 or so clones; more than 85% occur once, and the top ten carry 3%. The sequenced material came from peripheral blood. The source is a man aged 45-65 years with active or convalescent COVID-19. Each CDR3 is given with its conserved first and last residue. D genes are given only for firm matches. For some rows the clone size is stated as once, few or many, or as a class when expanded; others skip it.

TRBV10-3	TRBD1	NA	TRBJ1-4	TGTGCCATCTCTGGGACAGGAGCCGGATTAGAAAAACTGTTTTTT	CAISGTGAGLEKLFF
TRBV9	TRBD1	NA	TRBJ2-3	TGTGCCAGCAGCGTACCGGGTCGGGGACAGGCCACAGATACGCAGTATTTT	CASSVPGRGQATDTQYF
TRBV28	NA	few	TRBJ1-4	TGTGCCAGCAGTCCCCCGCGGGGAGGAGAAAAACTGTTTTTT	CASSPPRGGEKLFF
TRBV2	NA	NA	TRBJ1-1	TGTGCCAGCAGGACACAGGCTCCCGACACTGAAGCTTTCTTT	CASRTQAPDTEAFF
TRBV28	NA	NA	TRBJ1-1	TGTGCCAGCAGACGTGACAGGAGCACTGAAGCTTTCTTT	CASRRDRSTEAFF
TRBV5-1	TRBD2	NA	TRBJ2-3	TGCGCCAGCAGCCAACGGCGGGGGGCAGATACGCAGTATTTT	CASSQRRGADTQYF
TRBV6-5	TRBD1	NA	TRBJ2-7	TGTGCCAGTAGACAGGGCTACGAGCAGTACTTC	CASRQGYEQYF
TRBV18	TRBD2	NA	TRBJ2-1	TGTGCCAGCTCACCGACCACTAGCGGGGGGGCCGGTGAGCAGTTCTTC	CASSPTTSGGAGEQFF
TRBV28	NA	few	TRBJ1-5	TGTGCCAGCTCCGGACTGCCTTTGGGGCAGCCCCAGCATTTT	CASSGLPLGQPQHF
TRBV28	TRBD1	NA	TRBJ2-5	TGTGCCAGCAGTCTCACGACAGGGGCGCAAGAGACCCAGTACTTC	CASSLTTGAQETQYF
TRBV6-2/TRBV6-3	TRBD1	NA	TRBJ2-1	TGTGCCAGCAGTGAGACAGGGGTGAGAACCTACAATGAGCAGTTCTTC	CASSETGVRTYNEQFF
TRBV5-1	NA	NA	TRBJ1-3	TGCGCCAGCGCCGAGGGCAGGCCTGGAAACACCATATATTTT	CASAEGRPGNTIYF
TRBV9	NA	NA	TRBJ1-2	TGTGCCAGCAGCGTAAACTCGGAGAGAAACTATGGCTACACCTTC	CASSVNSERNYGYTF
TRBV5-3	NA	NA	TRBJ1-2	TGTGCCAGAAGCGCCCAGGGGCCGTTCAGGGGTGGCACCTTC	CARSAQGPFRGGTF
TRBV10-3	NA	NA	TRBJ1-1	TGTGCCATCAGTGCGGGGGGCGGCGGAACTGAAGCTTTCTTT	CAISAGGGGTEAFF
TRBV5-1	NA	NA	TRBJ2-5	TGCGCCAGCAGCGTTAGCGGAAAAGAGACCCAGTACTTC	CASSVSGKETQYF
TRBV19	TRBD1	NA	TRBJ1-4	TGTGCCAGTAGTATGGGGACAGCCCCCGAAAAACTGTTTTTT	CASSMGTAPEKLFF